The T cell receptor (beta chain) under discussion was sequenced for a study of beta chain features in type 1 diabetes. About the research overall: Comparable age, gender and cell yields were observed in patients relative to healthy donors.

Germline CDR1 reads GTSNPN; CDR2 reads SVGIG (reference sequence). The CDR3 covers 14 residues. With V trimmed by 2 bases and J by 10 bases, 7 bases remained unmatched. About this clone: Antigen specificity is unknown.

Study findings and constraints: When VDJ junctions were examined, type 1 diabetes patients showed fewer insertions and more deletions. Relative to healthy donors, patients appeared to have naive, central memory and Treg TCRB repertoires that were more similar. Within each of all four CD4+ subsets, Type 1 diabetes patients had TCRB CDR3s that were moderately but significantly shorter.

Isolated RNA was reverse transcribed in full, so expressed TCRB transcripts were sequenced. Clones were read by immunoSEQ multiplex PCR, and TCRdb kept only the in-frame ones, dropping some. The table has about 710,000 clones, over 12% seen once. This TCR derives from a man aged 18-30 years with type 1 diabetes. The V call is TRBV30, the J call TRBJ2-2, with 10 nucleotides matching TRBD2. Sequenced sample: naive CD4+ T cells from blood. DNA of the CDR3: TGTGCCTGGAGTTACGGGACTAGCGTTTCGGAGCTGTTTTTT. Translation: CAWSYGTSVSELFF.